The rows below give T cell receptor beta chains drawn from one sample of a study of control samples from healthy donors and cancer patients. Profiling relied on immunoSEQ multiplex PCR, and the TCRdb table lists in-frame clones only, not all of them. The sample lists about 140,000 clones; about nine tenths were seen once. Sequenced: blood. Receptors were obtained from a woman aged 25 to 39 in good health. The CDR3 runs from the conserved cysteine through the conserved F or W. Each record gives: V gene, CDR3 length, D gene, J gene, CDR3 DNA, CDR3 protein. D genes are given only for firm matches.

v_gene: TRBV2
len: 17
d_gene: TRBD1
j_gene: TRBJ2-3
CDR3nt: TGTGCCAGCAGTCGGAGACAGGGAACGGGTCTCACAGATACGCAGTATTTT
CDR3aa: CASSRRQGTGLTDTQYF

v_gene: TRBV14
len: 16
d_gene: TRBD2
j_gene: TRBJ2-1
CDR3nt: TGTGCCAGCAGCAGTTTAGCGGGGGACTCCTACAATGAGCAGTTCTTC
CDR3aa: CASSSLAGDSYNEQFF

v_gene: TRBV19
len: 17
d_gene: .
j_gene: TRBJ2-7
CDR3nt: TGTGCCAGTAGTATAGCAGTCAGCCCTTCTGTCCCCTACGAGCAGTACTTC
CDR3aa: CASSIAVSPSVPYEQYF

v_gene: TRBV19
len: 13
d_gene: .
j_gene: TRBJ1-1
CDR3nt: TGTGCCAGTAGTCCCCTTACAGGGACTGAAGCTTTCTTT
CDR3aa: CASSPLTGTEAFF

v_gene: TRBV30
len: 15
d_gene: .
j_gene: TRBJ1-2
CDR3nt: TGTGCCTGGAGTGTGGGCGGAGCTGCTAACTATGGCTACACCTTC
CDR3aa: CAWSVGGAANYGYTF

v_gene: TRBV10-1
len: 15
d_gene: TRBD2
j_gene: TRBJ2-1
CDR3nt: TGCGCCAGCAGTGACCCTGGGCGGGAGGCCAATGAGCAGTTCTTC
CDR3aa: CASSDPGREANEQFF

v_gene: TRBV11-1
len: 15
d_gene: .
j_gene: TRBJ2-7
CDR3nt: TGTGCCAGCAGCTTTAGTACCCAGCTGGGGTACGAGCAGTACTTC
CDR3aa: CASSFSTQLGYEQYF

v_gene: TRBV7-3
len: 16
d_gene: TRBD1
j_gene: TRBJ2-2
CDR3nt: TGTGCCAGCAGCTCAACCGGGACAGTGGGCCCCGGGGAGCTGTTTTTT
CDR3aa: CASSSTGTVGPGELFF

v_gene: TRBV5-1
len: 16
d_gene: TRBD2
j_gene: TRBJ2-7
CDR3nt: TGCGCCAGCAGCTTTGAAGTCCTAGCGGGAGACTACGAGCAGTACTTC
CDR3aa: CASSFEVLAGDYEQYF

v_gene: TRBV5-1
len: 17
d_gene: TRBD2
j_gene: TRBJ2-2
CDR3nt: TGCGCCAGCAGCCATGGACTAGCGGGAGGGAACACCGGGGAGCTGTTTTTT
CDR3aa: CASSHGLAGGNTGELFF

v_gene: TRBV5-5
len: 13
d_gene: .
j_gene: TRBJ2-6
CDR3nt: TGTGCCAGCAGGGGCTCTGGGGCCAACGTCCTGACTTTC
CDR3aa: CASRGSGANVLTF